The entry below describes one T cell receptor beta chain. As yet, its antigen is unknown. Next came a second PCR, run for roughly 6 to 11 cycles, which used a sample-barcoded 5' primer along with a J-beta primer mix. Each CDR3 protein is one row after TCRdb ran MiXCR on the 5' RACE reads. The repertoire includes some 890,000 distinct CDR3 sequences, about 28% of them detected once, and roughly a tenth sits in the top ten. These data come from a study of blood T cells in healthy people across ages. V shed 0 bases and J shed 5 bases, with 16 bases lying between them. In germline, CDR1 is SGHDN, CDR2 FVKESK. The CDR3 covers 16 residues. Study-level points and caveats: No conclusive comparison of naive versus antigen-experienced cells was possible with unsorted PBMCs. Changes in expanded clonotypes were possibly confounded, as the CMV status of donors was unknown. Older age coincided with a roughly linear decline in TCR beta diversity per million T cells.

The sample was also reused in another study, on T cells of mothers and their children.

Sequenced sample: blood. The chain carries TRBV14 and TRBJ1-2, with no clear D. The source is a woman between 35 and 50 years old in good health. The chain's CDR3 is CASSQEEYTIGYGYTF. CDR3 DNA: TGTGCCAGCAGCCAAGAGGAGTACACGATCGGGTATGGCTACACCTTC.